The next 11 T cell receptor beta chains were all read from a single sample in a study of identical twins. TCRdb re-called the 5' RACE reads with MiXCR, one entry per CDR3 protein. The sample includes approximately 470,000 distinct CDR3 sequences, approximately 15% of them seen just once. The sample was also reused in another study, on yellow fever vaccine responses in identical twins.

Sequenced input: CD4+ T cells sorted from blood. All receptors derive from a woman between 18 and 29 years old in good health.

Remarks on this clonotype: The conserved phenylalanine or tryptophan is not found at the CDR3 terminus, so this likely reflects a read error. The limits of the CDR3 on the DNA are not certain, so only TCRdb's listed CDR3 is given. This chain connects TRBV27 to TRBJ2-1. With termini counted, the CDR3 has 8 amino acids. Germline loops: CDR1 MNHEY, CDR2 SMNVEV (reference sequence). The CDR3 region is CASSLQGA.

The chain uses TRBV12-3 or TRBV12-4 and TRBJ2-3, with D maybe TRBD1 (5 bases). V was trimmed by 9 bases and J by 0 bases, leaving 16 bases between them. The CDR3 is 15 residues long. Here the CDR3 reads CASSIDRRSTDTQYF. CDR3 coding DNA: TGTGCCAGTTCCATCGACAGACGGAGCACAGATACGCAGTATTTT.

The chain has TRBV7-9 and TRBJ2-3; maybe TRBD2 (6 bases). Trimming stripped 6 bases from V and 3 bases from J, with 19 bases between. The germline V gene encodes CDR1 SEHNR and CDR2 FQNEAQ (reference sequence). The CDR3 has 16 residues. DNA for the CDR3: TGTGCCAGCAGTCAAGGGACGGCGGGAAGGACAGATACGCAGTATTTT. It translates to CASSQGTAGRTDTQYF.

The chain joins TRBV6-1 to TRBJ2-7; D possibly corresponds to TRBD2 (6 bases). V was trimmed by 7 bases and J by 1 base, leaving 17 bases between them. Germline V gene sequence: CDR1 MNHNS, CDR2 SASEGT. This CDR3 is built from 15 residues. This CDR3 is CASTPWGAGSYEQYF. The DNA of the CDR3 is TGTGCCAGCACCCCATGGGGCGCGGGGTCCTACGAGCAGTACTTC.

The chain joins TRBV7-2 to TRBJ1-5, with D possibly being TRBD1 (5 bases). The CDR3 is 14 residues long. In germline, CDR1 is SGHTA, CDR2 FQGNSA. V was pared by 7 bases and J by 2 bases, with 12 bases between. CDR3 nucleotides: TGTGCCAGCAAAGAGGGGATTGGCAATCAGCCCCAGCATTTT. Translating it yields CASKEGIGNQPQHF.

This clonotype was detected many times. V is TRBV29-1 and J is TRBJ2-1; the match to TRBD2 covers 10 bases. This CDR3 is built from 15 residues. Germline CDR1 is SQVTM and CDR2 is ANQGSEA. J gave up 4 bases and V 4 bases, and 7 bases lay outside the gene matches. CDR3 sequence reads: CSVVSGRPVYNEQFF. The CDR3 coding sequence is TGCAGCGTTGTTAGCGGGAGGCCGGTATACAATGAGCAGTTCTTC.

This chain connects TRBV28 to TRBJ2-2; tentatively, D is TRBD1 (5 bases). This CDR3 has 16 amino acids. V was trimmed by 2 bases and J by 4 bases, leaving 14 bases between them. Per the germline V gene, CDR1 is MDHEN and CDR2 is SYDVKM. Here the CDR3 reads CASSLPQGLGTGELFF. Here the CDR3 DNA reads TGTGCCAGCAGTTTACCGCAGGGTTTGGGCACCGGGGAGCTGTTTTTT. The full variable domain, with the rest looked up from reference TRBV28 and TRBJ2-2, is DVKVTQSSRYLVKRTGEKVFLECVQDMDHENMFWYRQDPGLGLRLIYFSYDVKMKEKGDIPEGYSVSREKKERFSLILESASTNQTSMYLCASSLPQGLGTGELFFGEGSRLTVL.

The genes are TRBV20-1 and TRBJ2-1; no firm D call. The CDR3 is 12 amino acids. In germline, CDR1 is DFQATT, CDR2 SNEGSKA (reference sequence). Trimming cost V 5 bases and J 4 bases, with 9 bases left between them. CDR3 DNA: TGCAGTGCTCAGCCGAAATACAATGAGCAGTTCTTC. This codes for CSAQPKYNEQFF.

There are a few counts of this clonotype. This chain joins TRBV5-4 and TRBJ2-5, with 9 nucleotides matching TRBD2. The CDR3 is 15 amino acids. Germline V CDR1 and CDR2: SGHNT, YYREEE (reference sequence). Trimming took 1 base from V and 5 from J; bases not matched to a gene: 6. The CDR3 region has the DNA TGTGCCAGCAGCTTGTTCGCGGGGGGGTGGGAGACCCAGTACTTC. This translates into CASSLFAGGWETQYF.

This clonotype was detected ten times or more. This chain connects TRBV29-1 to TRBJ1-5; maybe TRBD1 (6 bases). This CDR3 spans 14 amino acids. Germline V gene lookup returns CDR1 SQVTM and CDR2 ANQGSEA. The V and J ends lost 4 bases and 5 bases respectively, with 15 bases between them. The CDR3 is CSVVGGHGDQPQHF. CDR3 sequence (DNA): TGCAGCGTTGTCGGGGGCCATGGGGATCAGCCCCAGCATTTT.

The chain combines TRBV5-1 with TRBJ1-5; a weak D match, TRBD1 (5 bases). The CDR3 length is 14 residues. V lost 4 bases and J 4 bases, leaving 12 bases between the germline ends. Per the germline V gene, CDR1 is SGHRS and CDR2 is YFSETQ. The CDR3 is CASSVDWGNQPQHF. CDR3 bases: TGCGCCAGCAGCGTCGATTGGGGGAATCAGCCCCAGCATTTT.